The source of this T cell receptor (beta chain) is a study of T cells in Graves' hyperthyroidism and ophthalmopathy. At the level of the study: It was at initial diagnosis, before any treatment, that peripheral blood was collected.

CDR3 length equals 15 residues. This clonotype was picked up many times. Exclusions: uncontrolled infection, other autoimmune disease, pregnancy, lactation. Clinicians diagnosed patients from clinical symptoms, serum thyroxine and TRAb, thyroid ultrasound and orbital computed tomography. The investigators amplified TCR beta CDR3 regions from RNA transcripts. When the TCR CDR3 underwent first-round RT-PCR, the HTBI primer set was used. TCRdb passed the multiplex PCR reads through MiXCR, listing each CDR3 protein once. The sample lists 550,000 to 600,000 distinct CDR3 sequences; around 14% were seen once.

Source material: blood. This receptor was taken from a woman between 18 and 30 years old with Graves' ophthalmopathy. This rearrangement joins TRBV3-2 to TRBJ2-5; the table gives TRBD2 as D, unverified against the DNA. TRBV3-2 represents a pseudogene. CDR3 nucleotides: TGTGCCAGCAGCCGATTAGCCGGAGACGGCGAGACCCAGTACTTC. It codes for CASSRLAGDGETQYF.